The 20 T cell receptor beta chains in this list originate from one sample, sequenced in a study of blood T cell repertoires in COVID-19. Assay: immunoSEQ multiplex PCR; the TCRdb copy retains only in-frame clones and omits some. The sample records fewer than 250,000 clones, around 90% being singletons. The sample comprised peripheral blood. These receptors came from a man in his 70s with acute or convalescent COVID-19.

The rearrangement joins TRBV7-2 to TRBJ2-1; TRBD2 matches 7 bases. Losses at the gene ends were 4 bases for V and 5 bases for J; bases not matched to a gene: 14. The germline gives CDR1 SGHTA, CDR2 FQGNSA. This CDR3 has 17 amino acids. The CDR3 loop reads CASSSRPWGRVNNEQFF. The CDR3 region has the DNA TGTGCCAGCAGCTCCCGACCCTGGGGGAGGGTTAACAATGAGCAGTTCTTC.

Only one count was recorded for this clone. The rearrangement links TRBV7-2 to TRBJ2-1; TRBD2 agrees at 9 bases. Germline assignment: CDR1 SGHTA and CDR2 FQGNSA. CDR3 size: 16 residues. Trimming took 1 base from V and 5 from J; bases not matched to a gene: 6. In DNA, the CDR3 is TGTGCCAGCAGCTTAGGCGGGACTAGCCTTCACAATGAGCAGTTCTTC. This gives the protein CASSLGGTSLHNEQFF.

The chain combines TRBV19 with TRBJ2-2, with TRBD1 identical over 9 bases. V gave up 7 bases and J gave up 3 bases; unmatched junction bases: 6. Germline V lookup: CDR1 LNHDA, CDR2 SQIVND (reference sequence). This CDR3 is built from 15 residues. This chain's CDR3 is CASKEGQGYTGELFF. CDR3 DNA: TGTGCCAGTAAGGAGGGACAGGGATACACCGGGGAGCTGTTTTTT.

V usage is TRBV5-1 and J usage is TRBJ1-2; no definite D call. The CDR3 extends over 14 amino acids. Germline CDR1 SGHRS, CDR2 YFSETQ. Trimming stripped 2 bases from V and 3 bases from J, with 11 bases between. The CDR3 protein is CASSFSLGDYGYTF. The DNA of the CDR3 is TGCGCCAGCAGCTTTTCGCTCGGTGACTATGGCTACACCTTC.

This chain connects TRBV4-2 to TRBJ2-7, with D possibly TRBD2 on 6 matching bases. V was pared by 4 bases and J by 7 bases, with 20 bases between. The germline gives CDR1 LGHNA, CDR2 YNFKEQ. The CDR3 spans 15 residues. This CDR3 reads CASSRGGIMLYEQYF. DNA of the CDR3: TGTGCCAGCAGCCGGGGCGGGATTATGCTGTATGAGCAGTACTTC.

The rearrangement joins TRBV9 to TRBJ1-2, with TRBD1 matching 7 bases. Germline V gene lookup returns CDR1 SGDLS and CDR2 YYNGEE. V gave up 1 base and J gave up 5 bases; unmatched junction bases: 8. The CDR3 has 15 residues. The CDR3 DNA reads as TGTGCCAGCAGCGTAAAGTGGGACAGACCTTATGGCTACACCTTC. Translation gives CASSVKWDRPYGYTF.

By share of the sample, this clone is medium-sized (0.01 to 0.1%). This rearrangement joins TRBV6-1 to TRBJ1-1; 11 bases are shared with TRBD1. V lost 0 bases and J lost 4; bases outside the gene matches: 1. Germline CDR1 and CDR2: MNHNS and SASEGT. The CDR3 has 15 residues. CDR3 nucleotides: TGTGCCAGCAGTGAAGCCGGGACAGGGGGCACTGAAGCTTTCTTT. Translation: CASSEAGTGGTEAFF.

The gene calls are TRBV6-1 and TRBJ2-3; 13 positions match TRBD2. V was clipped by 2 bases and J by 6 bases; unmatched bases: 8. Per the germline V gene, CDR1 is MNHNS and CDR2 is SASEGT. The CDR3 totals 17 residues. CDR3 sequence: CASSELLAGGPRDTQYF. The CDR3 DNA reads TGTGCCAGCAGTGAATTACTAGCGGGAGGGCCGCGGGATACGCAGTATTTT.

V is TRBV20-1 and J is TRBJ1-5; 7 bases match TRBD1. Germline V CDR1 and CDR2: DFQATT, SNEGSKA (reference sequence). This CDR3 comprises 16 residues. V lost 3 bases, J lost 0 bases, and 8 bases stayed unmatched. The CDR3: CSASQAGGTSNQPQHF. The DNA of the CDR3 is TGCAGTGCTAGTCAGGCAGGGGGGACTAGCAATCAGCCCCAGCATTTT.

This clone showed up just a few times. The CDR3 coding sequence is TGTGCCAGCAGCTTGGGCAGGGAAAGGAGCTACACCTTC. Protein product: CASSLGRERSYTF. The genes are TRBV5-4 and TRBJ1-2, with D possibly being TRBD1 (5 bases). CDR1 and CDR2 (germline): SGHNT, YYREEE (reference sequence). The V gene lost 0 bases and the J gene lost 9 bases, with 12 bases spanning the gap. This CDR3 contains 13 residues.

CDR3 amino acids: CASSPGTSGLQETQYF. In DNA form, the CDR3 reads TGCGCCAGCAGCCCCGGGACTAGCGGGTTGCAAGAGACCCAGTACTTC. The J gene is TRBJ2-5, the V gene TRBV5-1, with 12 bases aligning to TRBD2. This CDR3 is built from 16 residues. V lost 4 bases and J lost 2; bases outside the gene matches: 6. CDR1 and CDR2 from the germline V gene are SGHRS and YFSETQ.

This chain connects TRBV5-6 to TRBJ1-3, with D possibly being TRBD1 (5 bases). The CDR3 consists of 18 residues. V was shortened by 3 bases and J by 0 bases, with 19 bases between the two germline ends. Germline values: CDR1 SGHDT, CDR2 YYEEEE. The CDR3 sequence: CASSYADRAWLSGNTIYF. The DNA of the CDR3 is TGTGCCAGCAGCTACGCCGACAGAGCCTGGCTCTCTGGAAACACCATATATTTT.

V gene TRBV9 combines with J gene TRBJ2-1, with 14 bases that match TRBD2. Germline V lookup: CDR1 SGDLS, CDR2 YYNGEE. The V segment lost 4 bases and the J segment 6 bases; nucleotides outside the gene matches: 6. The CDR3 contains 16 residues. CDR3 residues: CASSLPGTSGSNEQFF. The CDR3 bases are TGTGCCAGCAGCCTCCCCGGGACTAGCGGGAGCAATGAGCAGTTCTTC.

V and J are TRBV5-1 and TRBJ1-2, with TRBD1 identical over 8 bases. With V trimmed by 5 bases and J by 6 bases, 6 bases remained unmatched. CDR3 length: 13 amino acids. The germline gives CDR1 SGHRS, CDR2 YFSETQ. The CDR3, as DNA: TGCGCCAGCAGAAAGGACAGGGTAGATGGCTACACCTTC. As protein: CASRKDRVDGYTF.

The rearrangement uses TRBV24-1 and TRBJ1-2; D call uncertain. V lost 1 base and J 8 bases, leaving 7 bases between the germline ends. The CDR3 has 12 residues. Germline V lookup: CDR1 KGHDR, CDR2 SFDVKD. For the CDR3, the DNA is TGTGCCACCAGTGATTTAGGACTAGGCTACACCTTC. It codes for CATSDLGLGYTF.

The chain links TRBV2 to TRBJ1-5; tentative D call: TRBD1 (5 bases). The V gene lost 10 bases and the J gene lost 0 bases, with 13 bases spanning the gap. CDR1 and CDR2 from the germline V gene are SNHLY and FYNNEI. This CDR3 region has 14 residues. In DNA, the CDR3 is TGTGCCACCTGGGACTACCGTAGCAATCAGCCCCAGCATTTT. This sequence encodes CATWDYRSNQPQHF.

CDR3 loop: CASSPTGAWEQYF. CDR3 in DNA: TGTGCCAGCAGCCCCACAGGGGCGTGGGAGCAGTACTTC. The rearrangement uses TRBV7-2 and TRBJ2-7, with 7 bases fitting TRBD1. The CDR3 runs 13 residues. V gave up 5 bases and J gave up 7 bases; unmatched junction bases: 8. From germline, CDR1 is SGHTA and CDR2 FQGNSA. Using reference TRBV7-2 and TRBJ2-7 for the parts outside the CDR3, the full variable domain is GAGVSQSPSNKVTEKGKDVELRCDPISGHTALYWYRQSLGQGLEFLIYFQGNSAPDKSGLPSDRFSAERTGGSVSTLTIQRTQQEDSAVYLCASSPTGAWEQYFGPGTRLTVT.

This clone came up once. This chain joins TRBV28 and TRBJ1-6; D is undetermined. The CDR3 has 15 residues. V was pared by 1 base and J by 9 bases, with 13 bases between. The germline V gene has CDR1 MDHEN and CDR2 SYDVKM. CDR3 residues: CASSLSPGAGSPLHF. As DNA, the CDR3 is TGTGCCAGCAGTTTATCCCCGGGAGCCGGTTCACCCCTCCACTTT.

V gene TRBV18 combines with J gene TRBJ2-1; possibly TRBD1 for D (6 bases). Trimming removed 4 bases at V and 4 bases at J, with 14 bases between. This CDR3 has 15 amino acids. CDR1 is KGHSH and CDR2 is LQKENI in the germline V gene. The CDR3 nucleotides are TGTGCCAGCTCACTTGCCGGGACACTATACAATGAGCAGTTCTTC. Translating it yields CASSLAGTLYNEQFF.

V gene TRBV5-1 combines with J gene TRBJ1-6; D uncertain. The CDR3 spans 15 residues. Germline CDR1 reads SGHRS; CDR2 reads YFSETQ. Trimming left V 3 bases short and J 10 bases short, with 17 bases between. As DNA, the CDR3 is TGCGCCAGCAGCTCGGAGGTCAGGAGTTCCTCACCCCTCCACTTT. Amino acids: CASSSEVRSSSPLHF.